Below, one TCR beta chain is given with its context. Its antigen is not known. This entry belongs to a study of PD-1 blockade in classical Hodgkin lymphoma. The table came from immunoSEQ multiplex PCR; TCRdb's copy has only in-frame clones and leaves some out. The sample comprises fewer than 35,000 clones, around 90% of which are singletons, and more than 1% rests with the top ten. CDR1 and CDR2 from the germline V gene are KGHSH and LQKENI. V was clipped by 6 bases and J by 0 bases, with 11 bases between them. The CDR3 covers 14 residues. Study conclusions and caveats: Lower baseline TCR diversity was reported for newly diagnosed patients than for healthy donors. Sources of repertoire differences remain undefined, possibly disease activity or prior therapy.

The time point: newly diagnosed, previously untreated cHL patient sample. Isolation of CD4+ T cells from thawed PBMCs was performed by magnetic negative selection. Newly diagnosed, untreated classical Hodgkin lymphoma PBMCs provided comparison. Specimen: CD4+ T cells from blood. This receptor was taken from a human donor with classical Hodgkin lymphoma. The chain employs TRBV18 and TRBJ1-1; the D gene is possibly TRBD1 (6 bases). CDR3 DNA sequence: TGTGCCAGCTCCACGGGACACTTGAACACTGAAGCTTTCTTT. Translated, it gives CASSTGHLNTEAFF. Full variable domain (missing parts from reference TRBV18 and TRBJ1-1): NAGVMQNPRHLVRRRGQEARLRCSPMKGHSHVYWYRQLPEEGLKFMVYLQKENIIDESGMPKERFSAEFPKEGPSILRIQQVVRGDSAAYFCASSTGHLNTEAFFGQGTRLTVV.